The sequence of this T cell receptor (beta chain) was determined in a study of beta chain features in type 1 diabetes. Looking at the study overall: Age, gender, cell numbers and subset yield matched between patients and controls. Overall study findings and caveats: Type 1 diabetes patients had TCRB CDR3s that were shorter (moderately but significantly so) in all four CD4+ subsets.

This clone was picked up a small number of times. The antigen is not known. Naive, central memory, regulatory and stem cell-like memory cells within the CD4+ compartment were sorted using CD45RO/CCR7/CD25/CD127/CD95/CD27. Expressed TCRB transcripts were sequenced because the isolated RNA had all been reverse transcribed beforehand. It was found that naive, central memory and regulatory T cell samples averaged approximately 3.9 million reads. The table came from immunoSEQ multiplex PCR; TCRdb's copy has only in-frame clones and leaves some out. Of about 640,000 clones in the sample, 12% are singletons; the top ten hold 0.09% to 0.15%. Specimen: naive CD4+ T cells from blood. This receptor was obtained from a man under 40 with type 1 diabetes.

The DNA of the CDR3 is TGCAGTGCTCCTGAAAGAAACACCATATATTTT. Residues: CSAPERNTIYF. The chain has TRBV20-1 and TRBJ1-3; D gene ambiguous. Germline CDR1 DFQATT, CDR2 SNEGSKA (reference sequence). The CDR3 contains 11 residues. Trimming cost V 5 bases and J 5 bases, with 7 bases left between them.